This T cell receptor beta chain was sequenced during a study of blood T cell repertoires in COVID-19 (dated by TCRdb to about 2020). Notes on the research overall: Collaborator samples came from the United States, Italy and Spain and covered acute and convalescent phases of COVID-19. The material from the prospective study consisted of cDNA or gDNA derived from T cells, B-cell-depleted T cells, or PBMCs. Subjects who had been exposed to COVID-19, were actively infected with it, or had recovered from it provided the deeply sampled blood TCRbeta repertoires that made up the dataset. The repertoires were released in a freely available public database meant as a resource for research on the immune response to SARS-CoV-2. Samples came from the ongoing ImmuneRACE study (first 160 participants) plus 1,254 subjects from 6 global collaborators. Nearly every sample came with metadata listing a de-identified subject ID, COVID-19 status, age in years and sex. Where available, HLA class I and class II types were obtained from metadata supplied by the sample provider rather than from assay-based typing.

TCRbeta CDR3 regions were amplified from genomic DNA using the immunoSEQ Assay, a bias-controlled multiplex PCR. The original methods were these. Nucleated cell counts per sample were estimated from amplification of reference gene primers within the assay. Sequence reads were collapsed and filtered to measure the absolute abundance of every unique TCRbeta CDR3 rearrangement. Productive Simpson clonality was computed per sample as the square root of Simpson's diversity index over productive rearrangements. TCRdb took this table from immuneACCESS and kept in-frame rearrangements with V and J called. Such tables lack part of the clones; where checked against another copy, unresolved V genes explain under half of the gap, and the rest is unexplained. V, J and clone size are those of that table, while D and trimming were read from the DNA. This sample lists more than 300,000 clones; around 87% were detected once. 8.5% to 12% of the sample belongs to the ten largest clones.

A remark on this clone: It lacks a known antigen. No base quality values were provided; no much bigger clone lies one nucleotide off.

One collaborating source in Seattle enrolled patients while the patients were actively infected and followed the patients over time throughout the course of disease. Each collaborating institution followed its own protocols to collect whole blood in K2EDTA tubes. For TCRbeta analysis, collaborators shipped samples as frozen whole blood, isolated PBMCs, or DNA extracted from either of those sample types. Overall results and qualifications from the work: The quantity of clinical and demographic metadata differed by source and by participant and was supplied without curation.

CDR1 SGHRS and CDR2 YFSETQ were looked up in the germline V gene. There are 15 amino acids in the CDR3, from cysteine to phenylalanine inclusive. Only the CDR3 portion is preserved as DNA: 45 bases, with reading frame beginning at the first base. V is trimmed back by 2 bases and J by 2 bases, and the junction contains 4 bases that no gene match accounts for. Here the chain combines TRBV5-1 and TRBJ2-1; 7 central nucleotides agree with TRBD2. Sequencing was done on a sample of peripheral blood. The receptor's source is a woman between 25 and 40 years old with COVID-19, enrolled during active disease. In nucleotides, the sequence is TGCGCCAGCAGCTTCCAGCGGGAAGCCTACAATGAGCAGTTCTTC. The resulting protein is CASSFQREAYNEQFF.